This record concerns one T cell receptor (beta chain) sequence. The antigen remains unidentified. The data stem from a study of T-cell memory formation after mild COVID-19. Across the whole study: The TCR clusters were mostly specific to one donor.

V lost 2 bases to trimming and J lost 2 bases; unmatched junction nucleotides: 4. This CDR3 region has 16 residues. Germline V gene data show CDR1 as KGHSH and CDR2 as LQKENI. TCRdb fed the 5' RACE reads into MiXCR, producing one record per CDR3 protein. The sample carries roughly 350,000 distinct CDR3 sequences, 20% to 25% recorded once. General study results and limits: Clonal second-wave expansions that peaked on day 37 had unconfirmed SARS-CoV-2 specificity. A subset of responding clones appeared in pre-infection memory, suggesting cross-reactive memory joined. From day 15 to 85, contracting clones were balanced between CD4 and CD8, whereas later expanders leaned toward CD4+.

What was sequenced was PBMCs or a T cell subset sorted from them (not recorded which). This clonotype was obtained from an adult woman who had mild COVID-19 (a few samples of this study predate the infection). Cell type and time point are not known. This chain links TRBV18 with TRBJ2-3, with TRBD1 identical over 10 bases. Written as DNA, the CDR3 is TGTGCCAGCTCACCAGGACAGGGGGGTGTCACAGATACGCAGTATTTT. It encodes CASSPGQGGVTDTQYF.